This T cell receptor (beta chain) was profiled in a study of blood T cells in healthy people across ages (dated by TCRdb to about 2015). Background on the whole study: Template switching captured roughly one uniquely barcoded TCR beta cDNA molecule per two T cells in model experiments. Using deep sequencing normalized with unique cDNA molecular identifiers, the study measured how TCR beta repertoire diversity changes with age. Four age groups were formed from the donors: young (average 16 years), middle-aged (around 40), aged (62) and long-lived (about 80). To avoid experimental bias, donors of different ages were distributed randomly across sequencing lanes. For two donors (one aged 18 to 29 and one aged 80 or older), the study analyzed two additional independent replicas of 1 million unique cDNA reads from the same blood draw.

Library method: 5' RACE. Instrument used: Illumina HiSeq 2500. A second PCR of about 6 to 12 cycles was run with a J-beta primer mix and a sample-barcoded 5' primer. A template-switch 5' adaptor carrying 12 random nucleotides introduced a unique molecular identifier onto each TCR beta cDNA molecule. Each sample yielded at least 2.5 million CDR3-containing paired-end reads. First-strand cDNA synthesis was performed from all RNA using the Mint cDNA synthesis kit, with priming by a TRBC-specific oligonucleotide. Following uracil-DNA glycosylase treatment, all cDNA underwent a first 18-cycle PCR with the universal primers M1SS and BC2_uni_R. Regarding the original processing steps: Normalization of each sample was performed by random selection of 1 million high-quality reads, each carrying a distinct molecular identifier. Instead of being binned into consensus sequences, reads with shared molecular identifiers were discarded. MiTCR, with a Q25 quality threshold and the strictest error-elimination algorithm, was used for CDR3 identification, clonotype clustering and error correction. A nonparametric unseen species model using Euler transformation provided a lower-bound estimate of total TCR beta diversity. TCRdb cleaned the public reads at Q25 with fastp, built clones with MiXCR and kept in-frame beta chains. Every CDR3 protein is listed once, alongside the most common genes and DNA of its rows. What appears here as the V and J calls and clone size reflects TCRdb's work, not the paper's. This sample holds over 500,000 distinct CDR3 sequences; approximately 52% were observed only once. The leading ten clones occupy 13% of the sample.

With respect to this clonotype: No cognate antigen has been identified for it. The junction does not match germline at one end; this may be a read error.

Systemically healthy Caucasian individuals from Russia, 39 in total and aged roughly 6 to 95 years, were included as donors. Around 10 milliliters of peripheral blood were drawn from each donor into EDTA-treated Vacutainer tubes. Ficoll-Paque density-gradient centrifugation was used to isolate PBMCs, with at least 7 million obtained per sample. Trizol reagent was used to extract total RNA from the PBMCs, yielding at least 5 micrograms per sample. For every donor, an aliquot of PBMCs went through flow cytometry to measure the percentages of naive CD45RAhigh/CD27high T cells. Measured from the cysteine to the phenylalanine, the CDR3 is 15 residues long. CDR3 DNA only is kept here, 45 bases in frame from base 1. CDR1 SNHLY and CDR2 FYNNEI were looked up in the germline V gene. Overall study results and their limits: As age increased, observed TCR beta diversity per million T cells dropped in a roughly linear way, and a significant reduction was already evident by age about 40. Because profiling used bulk unsorted PBMCs, naive and antigen-experienced compartments could not be compared conclusively. Donor CMV infection status was unknown, potentially confounding age-related changes in expanded clonotypes. Estimates of total diversity based on one million sequenced T cells were regarded as lower bounds and as underestimates. Observed TCR beta diversity correlated strongly with the percentage of naive T cells measured by flow cytometry. The long-lived group showed more naive CD4+ T cells, fewer expanded clones and increased TCR diversity than the aged group, suggesting age selection.

The chain employs TRBV2 and TRBJ2-5, with TRBD1 tentatively as D gene (6 bases match). The sequencing sample was made of blood. The sequence was collected from a woman aged 80 or older in good health. CDR3 region: CASSYDKGVQETRYF. The DNA sequence is as follows: TGTGCCAGCAGTTACGACAAGGGGGTCCAAGAGACCCGGTACTTC.